The sequence of this T cell receptor (beta chain) was determined in a study of blood T cell repertoires in COVID-19. In the study overall: In each case, the material was cDNA or gDNA derived from T cells, B-cell-depleted T cells, or PBMCs.

This CDR3 is built from 15 residues. Deletions cut 6 bases from V and 5 bases from J, with 17 bases between. The germline V gene encodes CDR1 LNHDA and CDR2 SQIVND (reference sequence). The protocol was immunoSEQ multiplex PCR, while the TCRdb copy is restricted to in-frame clones and leaves out a portion. Among fewer than 250,000 clones listed, roughly 86% were seen once. Across under 25 US areas, participants ranged in age from roughly 18 to 95 years. Each participant's cohort was designated according to participant-reported clinical history. This receptor was taken from a woman in her thirties with acute COVID-19. The chain recombines TRBV19 with TRBJ1-5; possible D gene TRBD1, 6 bases. Sequenced material: PBMCs or T cells enriched from blood (not recorded which). The CDR3 sequence is CASSPRRGRDQPQHF. In DNA form, the CDR3 reads TGTGCCAGTAGCCCCCGGCGGGGGCGGGATCAGCCCCAGCATTTT.